These 14 T cell receptor beta chains originate from one sample sequenced in a study of T cell changes during pregnancy in multiple sclerosis. Generated by immunoSEQ multiplex PCR, the TCRdb table keeps only in-frame clones and is missing some. The sample holds 100,000 or so clones, roughly 92% seen once. Sequencing used peripheral blood, obtained in the second trimester of pregnancy. The receptors here all came from a female donor with multiple sclerosis, enrolled in a pregnancy study.

The rearrangement uses TRBV27 and TRBJ1-2; TRBD1 agrees at 7 bases. Per germline, CDR1 MNHEY and CDR2 SMNVEV (reference sequence). V was pared by 6 bases and J by 8 bases, with 15 bases of the junction left unmatched. The CDR3 totals 15 residues. The CDR3 nucleotides are TGTGCCAGCAGGCCTTCGACAGGACTCAGGGGGGGCTACACCTTC. Amino acid sequence: CASRPSTGLRGGYTF.

This rearrangement joins TRBV7-2 to TRBJ2-2; 8 bases are a match to TRBD1. V shed 5 bases and J 5 bases; nucleotides not matched to a gene: 10. Germline CDR1 is SGHTA and CDR2 is FQGNSA. This CDR3 contains 16 residues. The CDR3 here is CASSQVSTGGTGELFF. CDR3 bases: TGTGCCAGCAGCCAAGTGTCAACAGGGGGGACCGGGGAGCTGTTTTTT.

The V gene is TRBV5-1, the J gene TRBJ2-1; 14 bases are shared with TRBD2. From germline, CDR1 is SGHRS and CDR2 YFSETQ. V was pared by 2 bases and J by 4 bases, with 2 bases of the junction left unmatched. The CDR3 has 16 amino acids. The CDR3 spells CASSFGTSGGYNEQFF. CDR3 nucleotides: TGCGCCAGCAGCTTCGGGACTAGCGGGGGTTACAATGAGCAGTTCTTC. Combining the CDR3 with reference TRBV5-1 and TRBJ2-1 gives the whole variable domain KAGVTQTPRYLIKTRGQQVTLSCSPISGHRSVSWYQQTPGQGLQFLFEYFSETQRNKGNFPGRFSGRQFSNSRSEMNVSTLELGDSALYLCASSFGTSGGYNEQFFGPGTRLTVL.

The V gene is TRBV6-1, the J gene TRBJ1-3; 9 bases fit TRBD1. Looked up from germline, CDR1 is MNHNS and CDR2 is SASEGT. After removal of 6 bases from V and 3 bases from J, the junction contained 3 bases not matched to a gene. CDR3 size: 14 residues. The CDR3 nucleotides are TGTGCCAGCAGCTGGACAGGGGATGGAAACACCATATATTTT. It translates to CASSWTGDGNTIYF.

V and J are TRBV27 and TRBJ2-7, with TRBD1 identical over 10 bases. V shed 2 bases, J shed 7 bases, and the junction held 11 bases outside the gene matches. The CDR3 consists of 16 residues. Germline CDR1 and CDR2: MNHEY and SMNVEV (reference sequence). The CDR3 bases are TGTGCCAGCAGTTTACTCCCGACAGGGGGCGCGTTTGAGCAGTACTTC. Translated: CASSLLPTGGAFEQYF.

As to this clone: One end of the junction fails to match germline, which may point to a read error. This CDR3 is also generated by other DNA sequences in the sample. The CDR3 sequence: CASSPRTSLSAEQYF. The CDR3 DNA reads as TGTGCCAGCAGCCCTCGGACTAGTCTCTCTGCCGAGCAATACTTC. The chain employs TRBV5-4 and TRBJ2-7, with 7 bases matching TRBD2. The CDR3 loop spans 15 amino acids. Germline V CDR1 and CDR2: SGHNT, YYREEE (reference sequence).

This sequence joins TRBV6-5 and TRBJ2-7, with 7 bases fitting TRBD1. This CDR3 is 13 amino acids long. Germline V gives CDR1 MNHEY, CDR2 SVGAGI. Germline trimming cut 5 bases from V and 5 bases from J; bases unmatched to any gene: 6. CDR3 nucleotides: TGTGCCAGCAGTGCAGGGGGTGGCAACGAGCAGTACTTC. It codes for CASSAGGGNEQYF.

The table lists this clone with a count of one. This chain joins TRBV5-5 and TRBJ2-5; TRBD1 is a possible D gene (5 bases). Germline V gene sequence: CDR1 SGHKS, CDR2 YYEKEE (reference sequence). The CDR3 sequence is 16 residues long. V was trimmed by 4 bases and J by 1 base, leaving 17 bases between them. CDR3 nucleotide sequence: TGTGCCAGCAGCACTTTTACCCCTGGGGCCCAAGAGACCCAGTACTTC. It specifies CASSTFTPGAQETQYF.

This clone was observed a handful of times. The V and J genes are TRBV27 and TRBJ2-3, with a weak D call TRBD2 (6 bases). The V end lost 5 bases, the J end lost 5 bases, and 14 bases lay between the germline ends. The germline CDR1 and CDR2 sequences are MNHEY and SMNVEV (reference sequence). This CDR3 has 14 residues. CDR3 sequence: CASSGGLVRDTQYF. CDR3 sequence (DNA): TGTGCCAGCAGTGGGGGACTGGTGCGAGATACGCAGTATTTT.

The chain carries TRBV7-2 and TRBJ2-1, with 8 bases aligning to TRBD2. Germline CDR1 SGHTA, CDR2 FQGNSA. The CDR3 is 15 amino acids. Trimming took 2 bases from V and 7 from J; bases not matched to a gene: 7. Here the CDR3 DNA reads TGTGCCAGCAGCTTAAGAGCGGGAGACCTTAATGAGCAGTTCTTC. This encodes CASSLRAGDLNEQFF.

The chain carries TRBV6-4 and TRBJ1-3, with 7 bases aligning to TRBD1. The CDR3 is 14 amino acids. Germline V CDR1 and CDR2: MRHNA, SNTAGT. Trimming removed 7 bases from V and 4 bases from J; junction bases left unmatched: 7. The CDR3 coding sequence is TGTGCCAGCATGAACAGGGGTAAGGGAAACACCATATATTTT. Encoded protein: CASMNRGKGNTIYF.

This chain connects TRBV18 to TRBJ1-6; D is unresolved. V was clipped by 6 bases and J by 4 bases, with 13 bases between them. In germline, CDR1 is KGHSH, CDR2 LQKENI. This CDR3 region has 15 residues. CDR3 region: CASSPIGSYNSPLHF. CDR3 coding DNA: TGTGCCAGCTCTCCGATCGGGAGTTATAATTCACCCCTCCACTTT. The full variable domain, completed using reference TRBV18 and TRBJ1-6, is NAGVMQNPRHLVRRRGQEARLRCSPMKGHSHVYWYRQLPEEGLKFMVYLQKENIIDESGMPKERFSAEFPKEGPSILRIQQVVRGDSAAYFCASSPIGSYNSPLHFGNGTRLTVT.

The genes are TRBV6-6 and TRBJ1-1; D unclear. The CDR3 extends over 10 amino acids. V shed 6 bases and J shed 8 bases, with 7 bases lying between them. Germline V gene lookup returns CDR1 MNHNY and CDR2 SVGAGI (reference sequence). The CDR3 spells CASRGAEAFF. CDR3 DNA sequence: TGTGCCAGCAGGGGAGCCGAAGCTTTCTTT.

This chain joins TRBV18 and TRBJ2-3, with a possible D match to TRBD2 (5 bases). V was shortened by 2 bases and J by 3 bases, with 15 bases between the two germline ends. The germline CDR1 and CDR2 sequences are KGHSH and LQKENI. This CDR3 has 16 residues. In DNA, the CDR3 is TGTGCCAGCTCACCAGGGCAGCCCACGGGGACAGATACGCAGTATTTT. Amino acid sequence: CASSPGQPTGTDTQYF.